The 9 T cell receptor beta chains below all came from one sample that was sequenced in a study of shared clonotypes between healthy human individuals. Some clones are missing from TCRdb's copy, which holds only in-frame ones; the method was immunoSEQ multiplex PCR. The table shows some 2.1 million clones, with 95% occurring only once. Source material: naive CD4+ T cells sorted from blood. Stated subset: CD45RA+ positively selected. Receptors were obtained from a man between 18 and 35 years old in good health.

V is TRBV6-1 and J is TRBJ1-2; D might be TRBD1 (6 bases). V was pared by 3 bases and J by 4 bases, with 15 bases between. CDR3 size: 15 residues. Germline V gives CDR1 MNHNS, CDR2 SASEGT. CDR3 residues: CASSEGARGIYGYTF. CDR3 in DNA: TGTGCCAGCAGTGAGGGGGCCAGGGGCATCTATGGCTACACCTTC.

This chain joins TRBV12-5 and TRBJ1-5; D is unclear. This CDR3 has 15 amino acids. Looked up from germline, CDR1 is LGHNT and CDR2 is FRNRAP. Trimming stripped 7 bases from V and 6 bases from J, with 19 bases between. The CDR3 coding sequence is TGTGCTAGTGCCCCCCCGTGGAGTGCTAGTCAGCCCCAGCATTTT. Its protein is CASAPPWSASQPQHF. Using reference TRBV12-5 and TRBJ1-5 for the parts outside the CDR3, the full variable domain is DARVTQTPRHKVTEMGQEVTMRCQPILGHNTVFWYRQTMMQGLELLAYFRNRAPLDDSGMPKDRFSAEMPDATLATLKIQPSEPRDSAVYFCASAPPWSASQPQHFGDGTRLSIL.

The J gene is TRBJ2-7, the V gene TRBV28; weak D call: TRBD2 (7 bases). Trimming removed 5 bases at V and 7 bases at J, with 15 bases between. Germline V lookup: CDR1 MDHEN, CDR2 SYDVKM. CDR3 length equals 13 residues. CDR3: CASSTTGRGEQYF. DNA of the CDR3: TGTGCCAGCAGTACAACAGGGAGGGGGGAGCAGTACTTC. Supplemented by reference TRBV28 and TRBJ2-7, the full variable domain reads DVKVTQSSRYLVKRTGEKVFLECVQDMDHENMFWYRQDPGLGLRLIYFSYDVKMKEKGDIPEGYSVSREKKERFSLILESASTNQTSMYLCASSTTGRGEQYFGPGTRLTVT.

The chain couples TRBV28 to TRBJ1-5, with 9 bases fitting TRBD1. J lost 2 bases, V lost 5 bases, and 16 bases had no gene match. CDR1 and CDR2 from the germline V gene are MDHEN and SYDVKM. CDR3 size: 19 residues. CDR3 coding DNA: TGTGCCAGCAGTGTATACACCGGGACAGGGAGTCCCGGCAATCAGCCCCAGCATTTT. Translated, it gives CASSVYTGTGSPGNQPQHF.

The V gene is TRBV5-4, the J gene TRBJ1-6; D remains unclear. Trimming removed 0 bases at V and 9 bases at J, with 13 bases between. Germline V gene sequence: CDR1 SGHNT, CDR2 YYREEE (reference sequence). The length of the CDR3 is 15 residues. DNA for the CDR3: TGTGCCAGCAGCTTGGATGGAGTGGTAGCTTCACCCCTCCACTTT. As protein: CASSLDGVVASPLHF.

As for this clone: This same CDR3 is encoded by further DNA sequences in the sample. The chain carries TRBV5-1 and TRBJ2-7; D might be TRBD1 (5 bases). Germline V gene data show CDR1 as SGHRS and CDR2 as YFSETQ. This CDR3 spans 13 amino acids. Trimming took off 1 base at V and 2 bases at J, with 7 bases between the two ends. CDR3 region: CASSLPGTYEQYF. The CDR3 coding sequence is TGCGCCAGCAGCTTGCCAGGGACCTACGAGCAGTACTTC.

This chain uses TRBV9 with TRBJ2-2; no clear D gene. The ends were cut back, 5 bases at V and 0 bases at J, with 14 bases in the middle. From germline, CDR1 is SGDLS and CDR2 YYNGEE. The CDR3 consists of 16 residues. The CDR3 coding sequence is TGTGCCAGCAGGCCCCCCGGCCTATCGAACACCGGGGAGCTGTTTTTT. It encodes CASRPPGLSNTGELFF.

In DNA form, the CDR3 reads TGTGCCAGCAGAGGGTATAATCAGCCCCAGCATTTT. Translated, it gives CASRGYNQPQHF. The J gene is TRBJ1-5, the V gene TRBV6-1; D not certain. Trimming removed 6 bases from V and 4 bases from J, with 7 bases in between. The germline V gene has CDR1 MNHNS and CDR2 SASEGT. The CDR3 is 12 amino acids.

V is TRBV19 and J is TRBJ1-2, with a weak D call TRBD1 (5 bases). V was shortened by 7 bases and J by 4 bases, with 19 bases between the two germline ends. Germline CDR1 and CDR2: LNHDA and SQIVND (reference sequence). CDR3 length equals 15 residues. CDR3 protein: CASTTYLQGIYGYTF. Written as DNA, the CDR3 is TGTGCCAGTACCACGTACCTCCAGGGAATCTATGGCTACACCTTC.